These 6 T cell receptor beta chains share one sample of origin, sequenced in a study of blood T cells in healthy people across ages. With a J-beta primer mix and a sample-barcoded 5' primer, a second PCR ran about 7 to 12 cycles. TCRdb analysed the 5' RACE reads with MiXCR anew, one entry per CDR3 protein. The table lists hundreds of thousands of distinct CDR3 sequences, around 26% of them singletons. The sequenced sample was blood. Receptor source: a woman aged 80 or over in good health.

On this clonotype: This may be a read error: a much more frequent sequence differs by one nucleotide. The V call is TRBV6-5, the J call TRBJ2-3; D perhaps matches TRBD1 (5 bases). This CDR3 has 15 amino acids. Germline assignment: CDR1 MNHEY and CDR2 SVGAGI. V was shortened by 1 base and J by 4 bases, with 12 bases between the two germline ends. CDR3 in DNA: TGTGCCAGCAGTTACTTGAGCAGGGCCGCAGATACGCAGTATTTT. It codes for CASSYLSRAADTQYF.

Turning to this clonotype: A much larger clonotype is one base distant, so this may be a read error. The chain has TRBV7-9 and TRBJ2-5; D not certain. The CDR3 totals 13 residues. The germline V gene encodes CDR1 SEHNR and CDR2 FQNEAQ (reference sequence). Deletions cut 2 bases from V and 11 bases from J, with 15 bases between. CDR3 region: CASSLPSGYEQYF. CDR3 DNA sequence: TGTGCCAGCAGCTTACCTTCAGGTTATGAGCAGTACTTC. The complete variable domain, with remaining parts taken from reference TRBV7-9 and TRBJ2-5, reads DTGVSQNPRHKITKRGQNVTFRCDPISEHNRLYWYRQTLGQGPEFLTYFQNEAQLEKSRLLSDRFSAERPKGSFSTLEIQRTEQGDSAMYLCASSLPSGYEQYFGPGTRLLVL.

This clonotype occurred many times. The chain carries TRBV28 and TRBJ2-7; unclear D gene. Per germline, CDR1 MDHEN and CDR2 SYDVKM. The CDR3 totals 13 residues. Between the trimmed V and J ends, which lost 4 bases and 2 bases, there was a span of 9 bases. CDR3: CASSYGVPYEQYF. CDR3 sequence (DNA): TGTGCCAGCAGTTACGGAGTCCCCTACGAGCAGTACTTC.

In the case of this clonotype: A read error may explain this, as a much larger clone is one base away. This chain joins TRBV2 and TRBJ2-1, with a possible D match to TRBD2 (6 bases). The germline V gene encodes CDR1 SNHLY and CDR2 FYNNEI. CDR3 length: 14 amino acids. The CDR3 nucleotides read TGTGCCAGCTTGGGGGGACCCTCCTACAATGAGCGGTTCTTC. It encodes CASLGGPSYNERFF.

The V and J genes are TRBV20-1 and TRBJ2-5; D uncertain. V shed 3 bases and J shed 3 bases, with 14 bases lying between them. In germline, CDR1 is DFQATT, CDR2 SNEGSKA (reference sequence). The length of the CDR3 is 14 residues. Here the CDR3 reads CSARPEWDKETQYF. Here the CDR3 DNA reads TGCAGTGCTAGGCCGGAATGGGATAAAGAGACCCAGTACTTC.

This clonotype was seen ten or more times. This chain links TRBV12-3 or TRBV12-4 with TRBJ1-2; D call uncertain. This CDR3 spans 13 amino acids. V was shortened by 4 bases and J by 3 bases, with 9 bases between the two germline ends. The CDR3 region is CASSSWTDYGYTF. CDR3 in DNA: TGTGCCAGCAGTTCATGGACCGACTATGGCTACACCTTC.